This T cell receptor beta chain was captured by sequencing in a study of shared T cell receptors in the human thymus. CDR1 is MGHRA, CDR2 YSYEKL, per germline. The CDR3 is made up of 21 amino acids. V gave up 0 bases and J gave up 1 base, with 24 bases separating them. Generated by immunoSEQ multiplex PCR, the TCRdb table keeps only in-frame clones and is missing some. Here the sample spans under 450,000 clones, over 90% being singletons. The source of this sequence is a human donor. The sequenced sample was thymocytes. The J gene is TRBJ2-2, the V gene TRBV4-1; TRBD2 is a possible D gene (5 bases). CDR3 amino acids: CASSQDSAVPYYGVNTGELFF. As DNA, the CDR3 is TGCGCCAGCAGCCAAGATTCGGCTGTCCCGTATTACGGGGTGAACACCGGGGAGCTGTTTTTT.